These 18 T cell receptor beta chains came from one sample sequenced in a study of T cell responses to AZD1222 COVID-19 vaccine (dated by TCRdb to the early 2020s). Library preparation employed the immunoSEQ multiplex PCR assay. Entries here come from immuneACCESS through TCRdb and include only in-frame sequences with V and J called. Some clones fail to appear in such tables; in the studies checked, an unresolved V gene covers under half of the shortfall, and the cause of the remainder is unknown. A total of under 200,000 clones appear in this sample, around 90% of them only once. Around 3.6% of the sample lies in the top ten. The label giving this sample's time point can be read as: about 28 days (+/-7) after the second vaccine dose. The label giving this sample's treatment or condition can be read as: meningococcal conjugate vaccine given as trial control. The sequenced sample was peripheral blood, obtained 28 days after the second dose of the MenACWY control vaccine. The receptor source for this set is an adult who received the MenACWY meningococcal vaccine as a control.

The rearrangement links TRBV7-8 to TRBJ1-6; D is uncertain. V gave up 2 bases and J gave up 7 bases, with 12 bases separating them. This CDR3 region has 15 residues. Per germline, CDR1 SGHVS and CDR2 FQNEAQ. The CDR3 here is CASSLWAGSNSPLHF. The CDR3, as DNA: TGTGCCAGCAGCTTATGGGCAGGTTCGAATTCACCCCTCCACTTT.

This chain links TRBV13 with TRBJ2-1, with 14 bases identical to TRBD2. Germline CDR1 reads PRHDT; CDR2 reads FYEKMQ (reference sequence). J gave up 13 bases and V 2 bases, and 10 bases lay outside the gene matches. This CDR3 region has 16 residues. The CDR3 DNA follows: TGTGCCAGCAGCTTAAGGGGGGAGGGACTAGCGGGAGAACAGTTCTTC. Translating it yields CASSLRGEGLAGEQFF. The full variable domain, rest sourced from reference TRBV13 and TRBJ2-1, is AAGVIQSPRHLIKEKRETATLKCYPIPRHDTVYWYQQGPGQDPQFLISFYEKMQSDKGSIPDRFSAQQFSDYHSELNMSSLELGDSALYFCASSLRGEGLAGEQFFGPGTRLTVL.

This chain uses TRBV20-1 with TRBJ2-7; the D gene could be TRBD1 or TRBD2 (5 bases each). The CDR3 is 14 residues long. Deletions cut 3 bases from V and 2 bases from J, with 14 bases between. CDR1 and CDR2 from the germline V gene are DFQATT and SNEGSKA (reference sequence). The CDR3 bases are TGCAGTGCTAGTGAGCCGGGACGGACCTACGAGCAGTACTTC. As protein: CSASEPGRTYEQYF.

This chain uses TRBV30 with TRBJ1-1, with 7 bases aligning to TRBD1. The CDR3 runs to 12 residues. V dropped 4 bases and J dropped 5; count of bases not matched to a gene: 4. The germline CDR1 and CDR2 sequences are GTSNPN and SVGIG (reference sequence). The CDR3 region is CAWKTGVTEAFF. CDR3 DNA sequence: TGTGCCTGGAAAACAGGGGTGACTGAAGCTTTCTTT.

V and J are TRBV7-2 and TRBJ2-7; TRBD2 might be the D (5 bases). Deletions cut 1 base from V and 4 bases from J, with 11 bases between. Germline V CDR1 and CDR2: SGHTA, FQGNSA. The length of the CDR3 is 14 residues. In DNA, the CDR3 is TGTGCCAGCAGCTTAGGGACTCAAGTTTACGAGCAGTACTTC. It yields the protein CASSLGTQVYEQYF.

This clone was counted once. The CDR3 region has the DNA TGTGCCAGCAGTCCTCGGACTAGCGGGAGTGTCACCGGGGAGCTGTTTTTT. Translated, it gives CASSPRTSGSVTGELFF. J is TRBJ2-2 and V is TRBV7-9; 13 bases align to TRBD2. This CDR3 has 17 amino acids. From germline, CDR1 is SEHNR and CDR2 FQNEAQ (reference sequence). Unmatched junction bases numbered 8, after V lost 6 bases and J lost 4 bases.

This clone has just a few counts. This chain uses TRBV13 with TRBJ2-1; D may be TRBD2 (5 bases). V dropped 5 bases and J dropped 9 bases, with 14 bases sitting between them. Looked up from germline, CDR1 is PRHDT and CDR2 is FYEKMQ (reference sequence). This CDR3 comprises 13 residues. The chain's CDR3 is CASSGGQRTEQFF. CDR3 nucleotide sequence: TGTGCCAGCAGCGGCGGCCAGCGGACTGAGCAGTTCTTC.

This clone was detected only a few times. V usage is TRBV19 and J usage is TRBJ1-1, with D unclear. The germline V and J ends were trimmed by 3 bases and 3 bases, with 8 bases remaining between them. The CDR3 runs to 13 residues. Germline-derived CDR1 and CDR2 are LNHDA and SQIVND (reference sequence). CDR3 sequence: CASSMGFHTEAFF. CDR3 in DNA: TGTGCCAGTAGTATGGGCTTTCACACTGAAGCTTTCTTT.

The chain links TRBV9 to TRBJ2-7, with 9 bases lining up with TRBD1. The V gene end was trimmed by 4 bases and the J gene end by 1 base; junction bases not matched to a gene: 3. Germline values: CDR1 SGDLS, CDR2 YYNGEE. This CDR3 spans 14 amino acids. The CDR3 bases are TGTGCCAGCAGCAGCGGGACAGGGTCCTACGAGCAGTACTTC. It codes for CASSSGTGSYEQYF.

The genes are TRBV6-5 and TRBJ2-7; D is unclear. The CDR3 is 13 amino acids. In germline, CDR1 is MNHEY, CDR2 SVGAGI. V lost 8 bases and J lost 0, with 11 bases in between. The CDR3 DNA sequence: TGTGCCAGCGGGCTAGGAAGCTCCTACGAGCAGTACTTC. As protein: CASGLGSSYEQYF.

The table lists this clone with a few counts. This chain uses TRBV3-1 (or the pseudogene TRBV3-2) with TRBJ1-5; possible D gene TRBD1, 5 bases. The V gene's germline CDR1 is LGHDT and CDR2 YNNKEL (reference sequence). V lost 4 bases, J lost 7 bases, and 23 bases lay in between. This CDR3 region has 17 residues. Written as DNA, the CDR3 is TGTGCCAGCAGCCCGCGAGGGGAGGGGCCCGGGCAACAGCCCCAGCATTTT. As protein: CASSPRGEGPGQQPQHF.

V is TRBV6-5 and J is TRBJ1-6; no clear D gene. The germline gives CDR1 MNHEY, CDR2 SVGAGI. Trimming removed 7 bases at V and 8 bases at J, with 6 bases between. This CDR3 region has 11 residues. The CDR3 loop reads CASTQDSPLHF. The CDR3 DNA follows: TGTGCCAGCACTCAGGATTCACCCCTCCACTTT.

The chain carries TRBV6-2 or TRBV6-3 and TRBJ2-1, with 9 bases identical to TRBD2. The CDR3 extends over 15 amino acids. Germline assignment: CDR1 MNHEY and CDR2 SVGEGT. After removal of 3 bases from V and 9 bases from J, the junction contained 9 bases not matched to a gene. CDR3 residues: CASSYVVAGVSEQFF. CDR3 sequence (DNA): TGTGCCAGCAGTTATGTGGTAGCGGGAGTGAGTGAGCAGTTCTTC.

CDR3 loop: CASSVVGLGETQYF. CDR3 coding DNA: TGTGCCAGCAGCGTAGTTGGGTTGGGAGAGACCCAGTACTTC. The rearrangement links TRBV9 to TRBJ2-5; D gene ambiguous. Trimming pared 0 bases from V and 4 bases from J, leaving 10 bases between. The CDR3 loop spans 14 amino acids. CDR1 SGDLS and CDR2 YYNGEE come from the germline V gene.

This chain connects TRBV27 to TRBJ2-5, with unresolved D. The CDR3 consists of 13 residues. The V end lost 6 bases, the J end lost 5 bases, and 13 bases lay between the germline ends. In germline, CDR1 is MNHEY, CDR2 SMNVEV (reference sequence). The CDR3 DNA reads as TGTGCCAGCAGCTACCAGATTTTTGAGACCCAGTACTTC. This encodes CASSYQIFETQYF.

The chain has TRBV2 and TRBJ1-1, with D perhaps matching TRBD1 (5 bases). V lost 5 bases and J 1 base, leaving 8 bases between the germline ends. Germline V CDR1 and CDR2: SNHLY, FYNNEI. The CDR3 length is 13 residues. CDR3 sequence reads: CASSRTGNTEAFF. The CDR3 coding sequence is TGTGCCAGCAGTCGTACAGGGAACACTGAAGCTTTCTTT.

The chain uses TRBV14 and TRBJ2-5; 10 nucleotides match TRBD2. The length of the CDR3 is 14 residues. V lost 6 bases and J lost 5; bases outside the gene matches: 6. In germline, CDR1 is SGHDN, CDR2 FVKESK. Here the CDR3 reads CASRPSGSGETQYF. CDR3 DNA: TGTGCCAGCAGGCCTAGCGGGAGCGGGGAGACCCAGTACTTC.

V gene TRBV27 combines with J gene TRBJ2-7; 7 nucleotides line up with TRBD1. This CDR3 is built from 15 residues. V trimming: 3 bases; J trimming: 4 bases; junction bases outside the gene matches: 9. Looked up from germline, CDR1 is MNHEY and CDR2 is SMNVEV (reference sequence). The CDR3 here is CASSFRQGNVYEQYF. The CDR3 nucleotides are TGTGCCAGCAGTTTCCGACAGGGCAACGTGTACGAGCAGTACTTC.